This T cell receptor (beta chain) appears in the sequencing data of a study of T cells after yellow fever vaccination. Findings and caveats of the study: CD4 and CD8 compartments shared a small share of clonotypes, likely from convergent recombination.

The CDR3 contains 14 residues. V gave up 10 bases and J gave up 7 bases; unmatched junction bases: 5. Germline V gene lookup returns CDR1 SEHNR and CDR2 FQNEAQ (reference sequence). A 5'RACE template-switching step, the method used to make TCR cDNA, added a universal primer site and UMIs. TCRdb redid the calling of the 5' RACE reads with MiXCR, one entry per CDR3 protein. The data show hundreds of thousands of distinct CDR3 sequences, 10% to 15% seen once. This clonotype appeared a few times. Its specificity is unknown. The J gene is TRBJ2-1, the V gene TRBV7-9; TRBD2 aligns across 15 bases. This specimen was PBMCs, taken on the day of the yellow fever booster vaccination. The receptor was isolated from a man aged 30 to 45 who received the YFV17D yellow fever vaccine. This CDR3 is CAIGGTSGRNEQFF. The CDR3 region has the DNA TGTGCCATAGGGGGGACTAGCGGGAGGAATGAGCAGTTCTTC.